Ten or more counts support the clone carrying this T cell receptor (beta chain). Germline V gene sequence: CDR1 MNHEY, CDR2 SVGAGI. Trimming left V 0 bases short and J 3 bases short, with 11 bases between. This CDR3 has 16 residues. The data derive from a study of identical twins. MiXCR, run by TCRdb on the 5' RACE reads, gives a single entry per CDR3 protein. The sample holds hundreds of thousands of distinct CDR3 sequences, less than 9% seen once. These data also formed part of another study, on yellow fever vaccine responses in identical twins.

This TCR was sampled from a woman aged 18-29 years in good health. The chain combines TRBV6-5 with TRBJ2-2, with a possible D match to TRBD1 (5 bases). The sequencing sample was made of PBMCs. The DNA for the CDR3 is TGTGCCAGCAGTTACTCGGGCAGGGCTTACACCGGGGAGCTGTTTTTT. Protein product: CASSYSGRAYTGELFF.